This T cell receptor beta chain was retrieved from a study of blood T cell repertoires in COVID-19. Individuals aged about 18 to 89 years were recruited from 24 US areas. Cohort placement rested on clinical history that participants reported themselves. The CDR3 sequence is 16 residues long. Trimming took 5 bases from V and 2 from J; bases not matched to a gene: 6. Germline CDR1 SEHNR, CDR2 FQNEAQ (reference sequence). Only in-frame clones appear in the TCRdb table, and some are missing; sequencing was by immunoSEQ multiplex PCR. The repertoire holds about 270,000 clones, with about 91% as singletons.

The clonotype was recovered from a woman aged 40 to 55 with acute COVID-19. Sequenced input: PBMCs or T cells enriched from blood (not recorded which). V and J are TRBV7-9 and TRBJ2-2, with 9 bases identical to TRBD1. The CDR3 sequence: CASSASDRGNTGELFF. The CDR3 DNA is TGTGCCAGCAGCGCCTCGGACAGGGGAAACACCGGGGAGCTGTTTTTT.